This T cell receptor (beta chain) was found in a study of technical replicates of blood from a handful of donors. The CDR3 extends over 14 amino acids. V lost 4 bases and J lost 6; bases outside the gene matches: 6. The germline gives CDR1 LGHNA, CDR2 YSLEER. Only in-frame clones appear in the TCRdb table, and some are missing; sequencing was by immunoSEQ multiplex PCR. The sample carries about 76,000 clones, 80% to 90% recorded once. This chain uses TRBV4-3 with TRBJ2-1; 7 positions agree with TRBD1. This clonotype originated in a human donor in good health. Some clones in this sample may be carry-over from other donors' samples. The sample was PBMCs. In DNA form, the CDR3 reads TGCGCCAGCAGCCTGGGGACAGACTCCAATGAGCAGTTCTTC. Encoded protein: CASSLGTDSNEQFF.